The rows below give T cell receptor beta chains drawn from one sample of a study of technical replicates of blood from a handful of donors. Repertoires were generated with immunoSEQ multiplex PCR, while TCRdb's copy carries only in-frame clones and drops some. The profile covers about 69,000 clones, with about 87% appearing a single time and 4.6% taken by the ten largest. The sample comprised PBMCs. These receptors all stem from a human donor in good health. Some clones in this sample may be carry-over from other donors' samples. Each CDR3 is given with its conserved first and last residue. A D gene is named only where the DNA matches it firmly. Size is omitted from some rows. Given values are once, few, many or a class for expanded clones.

d_call,clone_size,v_call,j_call,cdr3_aa,cdr3_nt
.,.,TRBV5-4,TRBJ2-7,CASSFGGPGGYEQYF,TGTGCCAGCAGCTTCGGGGGACCGGGTGGCTACGAGCAGTACTTC
TRBD2,.,TRBV5-4,TRBJ2-1,CASSLVGGGARDEQFF,TGTGCCAGCAGCTTGGTGGGCGGGGGGGCGCGGGATGAGCAGTTCTTC
TRBD2,once,TRBV5-1,TRBJ2-1,CASRAPPLAEYNEQFF,TGCGCCAGCAGGGCGCCTCCACTAGCGGAATACAATGAGCAGTTCTTC
.,.,TRBV30,TRBJ2-3,CAWRQGADTQYF,TGTGCCTGGAGACAGGGAGCAGATACGCAGTATTTT
.,.,TRBV5-4,TRBJ1-5,CASSLNLQPQHF,TGTGCCAGCAGCTTAAATCTTCAGCCCCAGCATTTT
.,.,TRBV11-2,TRBJ1-3,CASSLDRVTGNTIYF,TGTGCCAGCAGCTTAGACAGGGTAACTGGAAACACCATATATTTT
.,.,TRBV27,TRBJ1-4,CASSTAPPIRRGTTNEKLFF,TGTGCCAGCAGTACCGCCCCCCCGATCAGGAGAGGGACAACTAATGAAAAACTGTTTTTT
TRBD2,.,TRBV11-2,TRBJ2-7,CASSSAASGGLGEQYF,TGTGCCAGCAGCTCGGCGGCTAGCGGGGGATTGGGCGAGCAGTACTTC
TRBD1,.,TRBV29-1,TRBJ1-2,CSVGQDGYTF,TGCAGCGTAGGACAGGATGGCTACACCTTC
.,.,TRBV5-5,TRBJ1-1,CASSLAGLTLNTEAFF,TGTGCCAGCAGCTTGGCGGGACTGACCTTGAACACTGAAGCTTTCTTT
.,few,TRBV7-6,TRBJ2-7,CASSQGLSYEQYF,TGTGCCAGCAGCCAAGGACTCTCCTACGAGCAGTACTTC
.,.,TRBV21-1,TRBJ2-7,CASTRIPGHQYEQYF,TGTGCCAGCACCCGAATTCCGGGACACCAATACGAGCAGTACTTC
.,.,TRBV7-2,TRBJ2-1,CASSPPGGGSNEQFF,TGTGCCAGCAGCCCACCAGGGGGAGGATCCAATGAGCAGTTCTTC
.,.,TRBV5-6,TRBJ1-4,CASSPRLTTLGEKLFF,TGTGCCAGCAGCCCCCGCCTGACTACCCTCGGGGAAAAACTGTTTTTT
.,once,TRBV4-2,TRBJ1-2,CASSQVEGEGWVYGYTF,TGTGCCAGCAGCCAAGTGGAAGGCGAGGGATGGGTTTATGGCTACACCTTC